This TCR beta chain is from a study of shared clonotypes between healthy human individuals. The study, taken as a whole, reports: Unshared clonotypes carried lower generation probabilities than those common to all four donors.

V dropped 5 bases and J dropped 0 bases, with 11 bases sitting between them. This CDR3 is built from 14 residues. Germline CDR1 and CDR2: SNHLY and FYNNEI. Comment on this clone: Its antigen is unidentified.

This table comes from immunoSEQ multiplex PCR, and its TCRdb copy is limited to in-frame clones, with some not included. Found here are over a million clones, around three quarters of them singletons; the top ten hold roughly 0.57%. The donor cohort consisted entirely of Caucasian adults residing in Nashville, Tennessee. The chain is built from TRBV2 and TRBJ2-7; D gene unclear. The clonotype originates from a man aged 18 to 29 in good health. Some clones in this sample may be carry-over from other donors' samples. Sequencing input: memory CD4+ T cells from PBMCs. Subset of the sample: CD45RA-negative fraction. Here the CDR3 reads CASSPEYYSYEQYF. The DNA of the CDR3 is TGTGCCAGCAGTCCAGAGTACTACTCCTACGAGCAGTACTTC.